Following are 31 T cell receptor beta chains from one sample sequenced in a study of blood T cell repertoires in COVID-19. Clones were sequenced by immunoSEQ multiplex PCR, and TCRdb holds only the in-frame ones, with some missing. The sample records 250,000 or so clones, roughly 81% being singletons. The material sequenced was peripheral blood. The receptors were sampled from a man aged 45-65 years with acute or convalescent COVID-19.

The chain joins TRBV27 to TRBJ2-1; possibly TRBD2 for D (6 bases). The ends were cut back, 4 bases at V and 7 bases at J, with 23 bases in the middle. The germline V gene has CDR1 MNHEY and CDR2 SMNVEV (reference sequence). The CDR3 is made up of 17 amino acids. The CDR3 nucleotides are TGTGCCAGCAGTTCCCATTTTAGCCGGGAGTATACGAATGAGCAGTTCTTC. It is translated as CASSSHFSREYTNEQFF.

CDR3 protein: CASSFPSGGDNEQFF. The CDR3 nucleotides read TGTGCCAGCAGCTTCCCCAGCGGGGGGGACAATGAGCAGTTCTTC. The rearrangement links TRBV5-4 to TRBJ2-1, with 10 bases matching TRBD2. Germline V gives CDR1 SGHNT, CDR2 YYREEE (reference sequence). V gave up 2 bases and J gave up 5 bases; unmatched junction bases: 4. CDR3 length equals 15 residues.

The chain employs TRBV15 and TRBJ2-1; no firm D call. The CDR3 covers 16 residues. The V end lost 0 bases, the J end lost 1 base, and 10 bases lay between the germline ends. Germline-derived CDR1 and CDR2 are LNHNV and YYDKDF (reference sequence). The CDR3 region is CATSRDPPRSYNEQFF. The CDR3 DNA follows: TGTGCCACCAGCAGAGATCCCCCCAGATCCTACAATGAGCAGTTCTTC. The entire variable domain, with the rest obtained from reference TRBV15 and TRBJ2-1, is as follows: DAMVIQNPRYQVTQFGKPVTLSCSQTLNHNVMYWYQQKSSQAPKLLFHYYDKDFNNEADTPDNFQSRRPNTSFCFLDIRSPGLGDTAMYLCATSRDPPRSYNEQFFGPGTRLTVL.

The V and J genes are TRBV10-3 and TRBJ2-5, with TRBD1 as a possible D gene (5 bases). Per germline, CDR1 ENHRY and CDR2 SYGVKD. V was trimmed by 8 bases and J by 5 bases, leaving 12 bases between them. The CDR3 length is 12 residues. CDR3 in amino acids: CAIQGSGETQYF. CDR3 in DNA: TGTGCCATCCAGGGATCTGGCGAGACCCAGTACTTC.

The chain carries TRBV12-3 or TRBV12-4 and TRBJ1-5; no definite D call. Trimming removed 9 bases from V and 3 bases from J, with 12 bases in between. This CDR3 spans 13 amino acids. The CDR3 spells CASNPGPNQPQHF. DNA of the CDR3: TGTGCCAGTAACCCTGGGCCCAATCAGCCCCAGCATTTT.

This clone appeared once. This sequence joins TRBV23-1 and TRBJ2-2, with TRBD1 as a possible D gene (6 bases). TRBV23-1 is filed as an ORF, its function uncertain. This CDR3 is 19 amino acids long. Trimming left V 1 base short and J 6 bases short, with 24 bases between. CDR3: CASSQCSPSLQGLPGELFF. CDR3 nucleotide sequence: TGCGCCAGCAGTCAATGCTCCCCTTCACTACAGGGTTTGCCCGGGGAGCTGTTTTTT.

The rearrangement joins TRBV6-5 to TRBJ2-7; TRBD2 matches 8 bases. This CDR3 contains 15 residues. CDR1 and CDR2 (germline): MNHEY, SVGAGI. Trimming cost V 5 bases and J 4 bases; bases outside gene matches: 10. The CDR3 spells CASSPTGTRIYEQYF. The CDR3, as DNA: TGTGCCAGCAGTCCTACCGGGACTAGAATATACGAGCAGTACTTC.

CDR3 coding DNA: TGCGCCAGCAGCCCCGTTACGCAGGGAGGCTACGAGCAGTACTTC. The encoded protein is CASSPVTQGGYEQYF. J is TRBJ2-7 and V is TRBV4-1, with a weak D call TRBD2 (6 bases). V lost 4 bases to trimming and J lost 3 bases, with 16 bases between them. The CDR3 spans 15 residues. Germline CDR1 and CDR2: MGHRA and YSYEKL.

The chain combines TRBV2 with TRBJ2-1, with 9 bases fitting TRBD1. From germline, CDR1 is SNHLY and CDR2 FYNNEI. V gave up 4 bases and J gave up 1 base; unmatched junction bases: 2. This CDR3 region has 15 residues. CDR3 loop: CASSADRGSYNEQFF. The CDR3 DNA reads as TGTGCCAGCAGTGCGGACAGGGGTTCCTACAATGAGCAGTTCTTC.

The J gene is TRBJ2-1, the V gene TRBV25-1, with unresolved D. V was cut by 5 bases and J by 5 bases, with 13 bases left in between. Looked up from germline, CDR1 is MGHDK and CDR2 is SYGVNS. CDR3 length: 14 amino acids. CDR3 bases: TGTGCCAGCAGTTTAACGTCTCTAAACAATGAGCAGTTCTTC. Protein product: CASSLTSLNNEQFF.

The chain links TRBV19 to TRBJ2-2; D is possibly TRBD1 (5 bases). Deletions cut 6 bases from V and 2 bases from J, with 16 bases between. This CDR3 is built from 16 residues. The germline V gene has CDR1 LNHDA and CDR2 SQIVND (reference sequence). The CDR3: CASSRSRGPNTGELFF. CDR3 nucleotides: TGTGCCAGTAGCCGATCAAGGGGCCCAAACACCGGGGAGCTGTTTTTT. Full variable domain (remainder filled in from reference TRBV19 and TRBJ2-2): DGGITQSPKYLFRKEGQNVTLSCEQNLNHDAMYWYRQDPGQGLRLIYYSQIVNDFQKGDIAEGYSVSREKKESFPLTVTSAQKNPTAFYLCASSRSRGPNTGELFFGEGSRLTVL.

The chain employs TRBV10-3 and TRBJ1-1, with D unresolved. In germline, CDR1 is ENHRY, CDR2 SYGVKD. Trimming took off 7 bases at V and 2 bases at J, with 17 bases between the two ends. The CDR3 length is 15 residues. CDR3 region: CAITPRATTNTEAFF. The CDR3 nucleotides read TGTGCCATCACCCCCCGTGCGACAACAAACACTGAAGCTTTCTTT.

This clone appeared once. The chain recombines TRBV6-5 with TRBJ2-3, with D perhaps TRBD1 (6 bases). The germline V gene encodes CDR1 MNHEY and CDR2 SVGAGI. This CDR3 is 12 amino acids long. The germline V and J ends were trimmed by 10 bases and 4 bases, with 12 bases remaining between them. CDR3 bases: TGTGCCATCCCGCAGGGGTCAGATACGCAGTATTTT. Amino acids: CAIPQGSDTQYF.

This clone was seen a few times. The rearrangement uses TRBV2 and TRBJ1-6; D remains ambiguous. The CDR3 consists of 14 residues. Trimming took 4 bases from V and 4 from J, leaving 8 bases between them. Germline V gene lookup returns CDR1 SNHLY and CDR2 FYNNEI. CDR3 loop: CASSVSVYNSPLHF. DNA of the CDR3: TGTGCCAGCAGTGTCTCCGTATATAATTCACCCCTCCACTTT.

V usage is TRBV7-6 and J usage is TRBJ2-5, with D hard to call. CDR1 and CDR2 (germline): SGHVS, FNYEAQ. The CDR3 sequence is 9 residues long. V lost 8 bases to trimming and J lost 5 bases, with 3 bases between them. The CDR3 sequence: CASGETQYF. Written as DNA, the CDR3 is TGTGCCAGCGGCGAGACCCAGTACTTC. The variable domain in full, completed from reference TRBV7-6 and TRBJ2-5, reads GAGVSQSPRYKVTKRGQDVALRCDPISGHVSLYWYRQALGQGPEFLTYFNYEAQQDKSGLPNDRFSAERPEGSISTLTIQRTEQRDSAMYRCASGETQYFGPGTRLLVL.

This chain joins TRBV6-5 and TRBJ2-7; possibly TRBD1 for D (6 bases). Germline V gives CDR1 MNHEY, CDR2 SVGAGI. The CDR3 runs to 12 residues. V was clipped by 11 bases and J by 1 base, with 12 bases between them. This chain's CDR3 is CAGRGQSYEQYF. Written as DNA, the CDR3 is TGTGCCGGACGAGGACAGTCCTACGAGCAGTACTTC.

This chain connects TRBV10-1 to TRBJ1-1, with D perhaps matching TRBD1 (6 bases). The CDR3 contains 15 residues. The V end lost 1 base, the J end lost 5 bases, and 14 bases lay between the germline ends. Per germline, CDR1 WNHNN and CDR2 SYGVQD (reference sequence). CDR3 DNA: TGCGCCAGCAGTGAGTGGACAGATGGGAAGACTGAAGCTTTCTTT. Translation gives CASSEWTDGKTEAFF.

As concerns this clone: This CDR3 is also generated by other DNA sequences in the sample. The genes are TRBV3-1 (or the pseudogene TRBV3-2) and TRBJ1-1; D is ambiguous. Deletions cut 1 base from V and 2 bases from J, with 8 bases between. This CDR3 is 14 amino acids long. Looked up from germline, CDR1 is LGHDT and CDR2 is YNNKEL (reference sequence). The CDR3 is CASSQGGLNTEAFF. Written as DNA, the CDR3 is TGTGCCAGCAGCCAAGGAGGACTTAACACTGAAGCTTTCTTT.

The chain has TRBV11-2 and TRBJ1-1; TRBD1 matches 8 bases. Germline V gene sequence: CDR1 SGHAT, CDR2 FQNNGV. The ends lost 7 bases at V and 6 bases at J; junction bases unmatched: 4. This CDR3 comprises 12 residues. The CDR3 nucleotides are TGTGCCAGCAATCAGGGGGCGGCTGAAGCTTTCTTT. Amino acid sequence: CASNQGAAEAFF.

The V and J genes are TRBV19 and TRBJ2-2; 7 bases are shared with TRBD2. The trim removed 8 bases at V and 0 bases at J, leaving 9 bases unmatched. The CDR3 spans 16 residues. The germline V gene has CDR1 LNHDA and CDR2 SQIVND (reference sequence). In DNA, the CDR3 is TGTGCCAGTTTACGGGGGAGGGGCCCGAACACCGGGGAGCTGTTTTTT. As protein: CASLRGRGPNTGELFF. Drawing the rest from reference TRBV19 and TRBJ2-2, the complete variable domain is DGGITQSPKYLFRKEGQNVTLSCEQNLNHDAMYWYRQDPGQGLRLIYYSQIVNDFQKGDIAEGYSVSREKKESFPLTVTSAQKNPTAFYLCASLRGRGPNTGELFFGEGSRLTVL.

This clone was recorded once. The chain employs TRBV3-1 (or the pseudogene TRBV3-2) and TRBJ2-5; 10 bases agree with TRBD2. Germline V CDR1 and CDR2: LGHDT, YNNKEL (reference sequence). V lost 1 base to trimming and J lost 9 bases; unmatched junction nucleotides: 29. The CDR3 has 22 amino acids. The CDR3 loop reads CASSQVRPSWASGGETRGPQYF. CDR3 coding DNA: TGTGCCAGCAGCCAAGTAAGACCCTCTTGGGCTAGCGGGGGAGAAACCCGAGGGCCCCAGTACTTC.

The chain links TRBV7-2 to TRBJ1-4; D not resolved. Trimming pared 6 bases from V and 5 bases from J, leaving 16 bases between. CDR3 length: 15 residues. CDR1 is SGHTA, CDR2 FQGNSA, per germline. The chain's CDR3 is CASRGGYRGNEKLFF. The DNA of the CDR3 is TGTGCCAGCAGGGGAGGGTACAGAGGGAATGAAAAACTGTTTTTT. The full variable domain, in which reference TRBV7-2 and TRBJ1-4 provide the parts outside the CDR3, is GAGVSQSPSNKVTEKGKDVELRCDPISGHTALYWYRQSLGQGLEFLIYFQGNSAPDKSGLPSDRFSAERTGGSVSTLTIQRTQQEDSAVYLCASRGGYRGNEKLFFGSGTQLSVL.

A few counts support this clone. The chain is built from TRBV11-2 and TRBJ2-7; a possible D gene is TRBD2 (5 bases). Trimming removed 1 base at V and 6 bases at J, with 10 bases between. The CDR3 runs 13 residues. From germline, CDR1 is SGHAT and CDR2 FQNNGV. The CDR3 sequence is CASSLGWGVEQYF. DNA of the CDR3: TGTGCCAGCAGCTTAGGCTGGGGAGTCGAGCAGTACTTC. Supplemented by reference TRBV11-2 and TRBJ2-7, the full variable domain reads EAGVAQSPRYKIIEKRQSVAFWCNPISGHATLYWYQQILGQGPKLLIQFQNNGVVDDSQLPKDRFSAERLKGVDSTLKIQPAKLEDSAVYLCASSLGWGVEQYFGPGTRLTVT.

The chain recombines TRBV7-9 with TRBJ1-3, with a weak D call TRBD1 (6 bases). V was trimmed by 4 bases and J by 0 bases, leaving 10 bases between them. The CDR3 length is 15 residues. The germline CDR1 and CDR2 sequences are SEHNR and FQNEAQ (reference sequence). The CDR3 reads CASSSTGLSGNTIYF. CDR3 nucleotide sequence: TGTGCCAGCAGCTCGACAGGACTCTCTGGAAACACCATATATTTT.

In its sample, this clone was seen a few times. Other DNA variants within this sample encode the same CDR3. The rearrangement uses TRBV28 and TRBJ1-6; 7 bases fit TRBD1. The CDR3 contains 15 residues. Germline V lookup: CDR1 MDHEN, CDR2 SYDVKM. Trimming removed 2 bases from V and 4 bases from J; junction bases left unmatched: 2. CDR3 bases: TGTGCCAGCAGTTTACCGGGACAGTATAATTCACCCCTCCACTTT. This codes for CASSLPGQYNSPLHF.

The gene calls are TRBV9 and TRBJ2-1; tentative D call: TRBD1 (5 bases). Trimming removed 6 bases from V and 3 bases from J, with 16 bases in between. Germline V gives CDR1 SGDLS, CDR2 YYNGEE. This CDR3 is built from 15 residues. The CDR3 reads CASTVDGADYNEQFF. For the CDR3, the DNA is TGTGCCAGCACCGTTGATGGGGCGGACTACAATGAGCAGTTCTTC.

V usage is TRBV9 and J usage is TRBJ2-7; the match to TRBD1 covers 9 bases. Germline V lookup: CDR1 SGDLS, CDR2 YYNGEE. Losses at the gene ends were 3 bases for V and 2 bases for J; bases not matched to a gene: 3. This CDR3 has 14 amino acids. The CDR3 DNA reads TGTGCCAGCAGCGGCGGACAGGGGACCTACGAGCAGTACTTC. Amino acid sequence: CASSGGQGTYEQYF.

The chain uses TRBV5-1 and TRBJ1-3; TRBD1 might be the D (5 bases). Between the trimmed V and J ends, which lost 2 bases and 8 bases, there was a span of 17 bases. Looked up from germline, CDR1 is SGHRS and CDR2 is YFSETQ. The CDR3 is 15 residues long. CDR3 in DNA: TGCGCCAGCAGCTTAGGGGTGAAAGGGGCGGACACCATATATTTT. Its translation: CASSLGVKGADTIYF.

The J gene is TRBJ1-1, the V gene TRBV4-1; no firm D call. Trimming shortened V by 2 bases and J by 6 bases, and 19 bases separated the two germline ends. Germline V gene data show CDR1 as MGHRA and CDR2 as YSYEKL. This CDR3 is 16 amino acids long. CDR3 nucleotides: TGCGCCAGCAGCCAACGGGGAGGAATCGGAGGAGCTGAAGCTTTCTTT. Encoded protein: CASSQRGGIGGAEAFF.

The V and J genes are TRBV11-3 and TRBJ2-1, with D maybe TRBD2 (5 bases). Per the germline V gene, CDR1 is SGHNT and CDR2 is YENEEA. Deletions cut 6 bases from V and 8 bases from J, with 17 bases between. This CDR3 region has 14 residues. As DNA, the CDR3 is TGTGCCAGCAGGGACCACGGGGAGAGGGATGAGCAGTTCTTC. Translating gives CASRDHGERDEQFF.

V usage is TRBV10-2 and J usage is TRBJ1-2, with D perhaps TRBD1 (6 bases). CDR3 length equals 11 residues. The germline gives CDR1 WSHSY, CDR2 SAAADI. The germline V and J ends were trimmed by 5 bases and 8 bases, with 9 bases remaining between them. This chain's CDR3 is CASSTGSGYTF. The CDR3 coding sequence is TGCGCCAGCAGTACAGGGAGCGGCTACACCTTC.